The rows below give T cell receptor beta chains drawn from one sample of a study of lung T cells in sarcoidosis with Löfgren's syndrome. From the reads, TCRdb called clonotypes with MiXCR, one entry per CDR3 protein. Here the sample spans thousands of distinct CDR3 sequences, 15% to 20% being singletons. The material sequenced was CD4+ T cells from bronchoalveolar lavage. The receptors shown here come from a human donor with sarcoidosis (Löfgren's syndrome or another form), or a control subject (not recorded which). The CDR3 runs from the conserved cysteine through the conserved F or W. The order of the fields is V gene, J gene, clone size, D gene, CDR3 protein, CDR3 DNA. D genes are given only for firm matches. Clone size appears in some rows only: once, few, many, or a class for an expanded clone.

V: TRBV7-2; J: TRBJ2-3; size: .; D: .; CDR3: CARSLARGTDTQYF; DNA: TGTGCCAGAAGCTTAGCCCGAGGAACAGATACGCAGTACTTT
V: TRBV20-1; J: TRBJ2-7; size: many; D: .; CDR3: CSARVGGLNSYEQYF; DNA: TGCAGTGCTAGAGTAGGAGGGCTGAACTCCTACGAGCAGTACTTC
V: TRBV28; J: TRBJ2-7; size: .; D: TRBD2; CDR3: CTSRGTSTYEQYF; DNA: TGTACCAGCCGTGGGACTAGCACTTACGAGCAGTACTTC
V: TRBV28; J: TRBJ2-1; size: medium-sized; D: TRBD1; CDR3: CASRQDRGGYNEQFF; DNA: TGTGCCAGCAGACAAGACAGGGGGGGCTACAATGAGCAGTTCTTC
V: TRBV28; J: TRBJ1-5; size: medium-sized; D: .; CDR3: CASSGGRASNQPQHF; DNA: TGTGCCAGCAGTGGGGGCCGAGCTAGCAATCAGCCCCAGCATTTT
V: TRBV7-2; J: TRBJ1-5; size: many; D: .; CDR3: CASSLKGKGQPQHF; DNA: TGTGCCAGCAGCTTAAAAGGGAAGGGTCAGCCCCAGCATTTT
V: TRBV7-2; J: TRBJ2-3; size: medium-sized; D: .; CDR3: CASNLRDSTDTQYF; DNA: TGTGCCAGCAACCTACGGGACAGCACAGATACGCAGTATTTT
V: TRBV28; J: TRBJ1-1; size: medium-sized; D: .; CDR3: CASSIGQVNTEAFF; DNA: TGTGCCAGCAGCATCGGACAAGTGAACACTGAAGCTTTCTTT
V: TRBV6-1; J: TRBJ2-7; size: many; D: TRBD1; CDR3: CASSRDRGADEQYF; DNA: TGTGCCAGCAGCCGGGACAGGGGGGCCGACGAGCAGTACTTC
V: TRBV2; J: TRBJ1-5; size: medium-sized; D: TRBD1; CDR3: CASDRGSNQPQHF; DNA: TGTGCCAGCGACAGGGGAAGCAATCAGCCCCAGCATTTT
V: TRBV7-8; J: TRBJ1-1; size: many; D: .; CDR3: CASSLEENTEAFF; DNA: TGTGCCAGCAGCTTAGAGGAGAACACTGAAGCTTTCTTT
V: TRBV30; J: TRBJ1-2; size: few; D: .; CDR3: CAWSVAGVNYGYTF; DNA: TGTGCCTGGAGTGTAGCAGGGGTTAACTATGGCTACACCTTC
V: TRBV19; J: TRBJ2-7; size: many; D: TRBD1; CDR3: CASSIYRGRGEQYF; DNA: TGTGCCAGTAGTATTTACAGGGGGCGCGGCGAGCAGTACTTC
V: TRBV3-1; J: TRBJ2-7; size: .; D: TRBD2; CDR3: CASSHPPGAGPSYEQYF; DNA: TGTGCCAGCAGCCACCCCCCGGGAGCGGGACCGTCCTACGAGCAGTACTTC
V: TRBV12-3/TRBV12-4; J: TRBJ1-3; size: many; D: TRBD1; CDR3: CASSSMDRAGNTIYF; DNA: TGTGCCAGCAGTTCGATGGACAGGGCTGGAAACACCATATATTTT
V: TRBV19; J: TRBJ2-7; size: many; D: .; CDR3: CASSIVGREGYEQYF; DNA: TGTGCCAGTAGTATTGTGGGAAGAGAGGGATACGAGCAGTACTTC
V: TRBV7-9; J: TRBJ2-2; size: many; D: TRBD2; CDR3: CASSQGLAGFTGELFF; DNA: TGTGCCAGCAGCCAGGGACTAGCGGGGTTCACCGGGGAGCTGTTTTTT
V: TRBV6-1; J: TRBJ1-5; size: .; D: .; CDR3: CASSSHRVTSNQPQHF; DNA: TGTGCCAGCAGTAGCCACAGGGTGACAAGCAATCAACCCCAGCATTTT
V: TRBV7-2; J: TRBJ2-2; size: few; D: .; CDR3: CASSFQGGSTGELFF; DNA: TGTGCCAGCAGCTTCCAGGGTGGTAGCACCGGGGAGCTGTTTTTT
V: TRBV24-1; J: TRBJ1-2; size: few; D: .; CDR3: CATSDFPRGGGRNGYTF; DNA: TGTGCCACCAGTGATTTCCCCCGGGGGGGGGGGAGGAATGGCTACACCTTC
V: TRBV11-2; J: TRBJ2-3; size: .; D: .; CDR3: CASSLNSGVRTDTQYF; DNA: TGTGCCAGCAGCTTAAACTCGGGTGTACGGACAGATACGCAGTATTTT
V: TRBV6-2/TRBV6-3; J: TRBJ1-2; size: medium-sized; D: .; CDR3: CASSYVQTYGYTF; DNA: TGTGCCAGCAGTTACGTGCAGACCTATGGCTACACCTTC
V: TRBV28; J: TRBJ2-4; size: many; D: TRBD2; CDR3: CASSLPEGAGGPSIQYF; DNA: TGTGCCAGCAGTTTACCGGAAGGAGCGGGGGGGCCGAGCATTCAGTACTTC